This is a list of T cell receptor beta chains from one sample in a study of T cell responses to AZD1222 COVID-19 vaccine. Produced via immunoSEQ multiplex PCR; TCRdb's table is partial and in-frame only. The sample includes 150,000 to 250,000 clones, approximately 94% seen only once; the top ten take around 1%. The sequenced sample was peripheral blood, obtained 28 days after the second AZD1222 dose. The receptor source for this set is an adult who received the AZD1222 COVID-19 vaccine. Both conserved end residues are part of each CDR3. Each record gives: clone size, J gene, V gene, D gene, CDR3 DNA, CDR3 protein. The D gene is left open where the match is weak. Clone size is given for some rows only: seen once, a few or many times, or a class if the clone is expanded.

. TRBJ1-1 TRBV5-1 TRBD1 TGCGCCAGCCAAGGACAGGGCACGACTTTCTTT CASQGQGTTFF
. TRBJ2-1 TRBV7-2 TRBD2 TGTGCCAGCAGCGGGCTAGCGGGGTTAAATGAGCAGTTCTTC CASSGLAGLNEQFF
. TRBJ1-5 TRBV19 . TGTGCCAGTAGTATACTTTCGGGTCATAGCAATCAGCCCCAGCATTTT CASSILSGHSNQPQHF
once TRBJ2-7 TRBV5-1 . TGCGCCAGCGCTTCTATGCGACGAAGCTCCTACGAGCAGTACTTC CASASMRRSSYEQYF
. TRBJ1-2 TRBV14 . TGTGCCAGCAGCCAGTCACATTATGGCTACACCTTC CASSQSHYGYTF
. TRBJ1-2 TRBV6-5 . TGTGCCAGCGTTCCGACAGCCAGTAACTATGGCTACACCTTC CASVPTASNYGYTF
. TRBJ1-1 TRBV14 . TGTGCCAGCAGCCAGGGGGGTTCGAACACTGAAGCTTTCTTT CASSQGGSNTEAFF
. TRBJ1-2 TRBV12-3/TRBV12-4 . TGTGCCAGCAGGACCACAGAGAGGGGTGGCTACACCTTC CASRTTERGGYTF
. TRBJ1-1 TRBV9 . TGTGCCAGCAGCGTAGTTAAGGGCACTGAAGCTTTCTTT CASSVVKGTEAFF
once TRBJ2-1 TRBV10-1 TRBD1 TGCGCCAGCATGTGGGACAGGCCCTCCTACAATGAGCAGTTCTTC CASMWDRPSYNEQFF
. TRBJ1-2 TRBV19 . TGTGCCAGTAGTCCTCCTCGGGGAGGGTTACACTATGGCTACACCTTC CASSPPRGGLHYGYTF
. TRBJ2-3 TRBV7-9 TRBD1 TGTGCCAGCAGCGGGCCCGGCAGGGGGACCCCAGATACGCAGTATTTT CASSGPGRGTPDTQYF
. TRBJ2-7 TRBV5-5 . TGTGCCAGCAGCTGGGACCGGAGCTCCTACGAGCAGTACTTC CASSWDRSSYEQYF
few TRBJ1-1 TRBV7-9 TRBD1 TGTGCCAGCAGGGGACAGGTTGAAGCTTTCTTT CASRGQVEAFF
. TRBJ1-4 TRBV6-5 TRBD1 TGTGCCAGCAGTAGTACAGGGGCTAATGAAAAACTGTTTTTT CASSSTGANEKLFF
once TRBJ2-7 TRBV28 TRBD1 TGTGCCAGCAGTTGGGGGACAGGGGGCACCGGCGAGCAGTACTTC CASSWGTGGTGEQYF
. TRBJ1-3 TRBV6-5 . TGTGCCAGCAGTTACCTCGCTTCTGGAAACACCATATATTTT CASSYLASGNTIYF
. TRBJ1-5 TRBV28 TRBD1 TGTGCCAGCAGTTCATCCTCGGACAGGTTAACTTATAGCAATCAGCCCCAGCATTTT CASSSSSDRLTYSNQPQHF
. TRBJ2-7 TRBV5-1 . TGCGCCAGCAGCTTTGGACAGACAACAACCTACGAGCAGTACTTC CASSFGQTTTYEQYF
. TRBJ2-7 TRBV28 . TGTGCCAGCAGTTTATCTCCAACCTACGAGCAGTACTTC CASSLSPTYEQYF
. TRBJ2-7 TRBV28 TRBD1 TGTGCCAGCAGCGGTGGACAGGCGAGCTCCTACGAGCAGTACTTC CASSGGQASSYEQYF
. TRBJ2-2 TRBV3-1/TRBV3-2 . TGTGCCAGCAGCCCTAAGGCTGTGGACACCGGGGAGCTGTTTTTT CASSPKAVDTGELFF
few TRBJ1-4 TRBV5-1 . TGCGCCAGCAGCTTGGCCGAGGAGGCTTTTGCAACTAATGAAAAACTGTTTTTT CASSLAEEAFATNEKLFF
. TRBJ1-4 TRBV6-5 . TGTGCCAGCAGGACGGCTCGGGGTGTTGGGGAAAAACTGTTTTTT CASRTARGVGEKLFF
. TRBJ1-5 TRBV28 . TGTGCCAGCAGAACAAAAAGGACGGCTAATCAGCCCCAGCATTTT CASRTKRTANQPQHF
. TRBJ2-1 TRBV6-5 TRBD2 TGTGCCAGCAGTTCCCTAGCGGGGGGGCGGAATGAGCAGTTCTTC CASSSLAGGRNEQFF
. TRBJ1-6 TRBV3-1/TRBV3-2 . TGTGCCAGCAGCTCCCAGACAGGTGGGGCACCCCTCCACTTT CASSSQTGGAPLHF
. TRBJ2-7 TRBV12-3/TRBV12-4 . TGTGCCAGCAGTTTAGGGTTGACAGCGCAGCAGTACTTC CASSLGLTAQQYF
. TRBJ1-1 TRBV4-1 TRBD1 TGCGCCAGCAGCCAAAGGGGGACAGGGGGTGTGACTGAAGCTTTCTTT CASSQRGTGGVTEAFF
. TRBJ1-1 TRBV27 . TGTGCCAGCAGTTTATCGTTACAGGGAGGCACTGAAGCTTTCTTT CASSLSLQGGTEAFF
. TRBJ1-2 TRBV19 TRBD1 TGTGCCAGTAGTACACAGGGGGCGCCTTGGGGCTACACCTTC CASSTQGAPWGYTF
. TRBJ2-7 TRBV5-4 . TGTGCCAGCAGCCCGGAGGGCTGGTTTTCTGAGCAGTACTTC CASSPEGWFSEQYF
. TRBJ2-3 TRBV7-2 . TGTGCCAGCAGCTTGGGGACGGGCTCAGATACGCAGTATTTT CASSLGTGSDTQYF
. TRBJ2-5 TRBV3-1/TRBV3-2 TRBD2 TGTGCCAGCAGCCAAACTAGCGGGGGGGCCATAGAGACCCAGTACTTC CASSQTSGGAIETQYF
. TRBJ1-3 TRBV5-4 . TGTGCCAGCAGCTTGGGACACAGTAGCTCTGGAAACACCATATATTTT CASSLGHSSSGNTIYF
. TRBJ2-1 TRBV15 . TGTGCCACCAGCAGAGTCCGCAATGAGCAGTTCTTC CATSRVRNEQFF
. TRBJ1-3 TRBV12-1 . TGTGCCAGCAGCTTCGGCAGGTTCAGGGCTAGCTCTGGAAACACCATATATTTT CASSFGRFRASSGNTIYF
. TRBJ1-1 TRBV2 . TGTGCCAGCAGCGACCGGGGCGCCTACACTGAAGCTTTCTTT CASSDRGAYTEAFF
. TRBJ1-1 TRBV28 . TGTGCCAGCAGTTTGAGAGACAGGAGGACTGAAGCTTTCTTT CASSLRDRRTEAFF
once TRBJ1-5 TRBV19 . TGTGCCAGTAAAGCGACAGTGCCGACTACCAAGAATCAGCCCCAGCATTTT CASKATVPTTKNQPQHF
medium-sized TRBJ1-3 TRBV4-3 . TGCGCCAGCAGCCAAGATGTACTCTCTGGAAACACCATATATTTT CASSQDVLSGNTIYF
. TRBJ1-2 TRBV2 TRBD1 TGTGCCAGCAGGGCGACAGGGCAGGGCTACACCTTC CASRATGQGYTF
. TRBJ1-2 TRBV10-1 . TGCGCCAGCAGTCCCCCATTGCTCACGGTAACCTCACCGGCTAACTATGGCTACACCTTC CASSPPLLTVTSPANYGYTF
. TRBJ1-5 TRBV6-5 TRBD1 TGTGCCAGCAGTCGCGGGACAGGGGATCAGCCCCAGCATTTT CASSRGTGDQPQHF
. TRBJ1-6 TRBV19 . TGTGCCAGTAGTCTTTCGAGGGTTAGCTCCTATAATTCACCCCTCCACTTT CASSLSRVSSYNSPLHF
. TRBJ1-5 TRBV19 . TGTGCCAGTAAGCCCCAGGGGTCGGGCCAGCCCCAGCATTTT CASKPQGSGQPQHF
. TRBJ1-2 TRBV9 . TGTGCCAGCAGCGTAGATAACTATGGCTACACCTTC CASSVDNYGYTF
. TRBJ2-1 TRBV7-9 TRBD2 TGTGCCAGCAGCTTAGGACTAGCGGGGCGGGTCGGCAATGAGCAGTTCTTC CASSLGLAGRVGNEQFF